The rows below give T cell receptor beta chains drawn from one sample of a study of blood T cell repertoires in COVID-19. Method: immunoSEQ multiplex PCR; TCRdb's copy keeps in-frame clones and lacks some. The sample contains 95,000 to 150,000 clones, around 89% of which appear only once. Sequencing used peripheral blood. The source of these receptors is a woman aged 55-70 years with COVID-19, enrolled during active disease. CDR3s include the opening cysteine and the closing phenylalanine or tryptophan. The order of the fields is J gene, V gene, D gene, clone size, CDR3 DNA, CDR3 protein. The D gene is left open where the match is weak. Not every row has a clone size; where given, it reads once, few, many or a size class.

j_call: TRBJ2-2
v_call: TRBV25-1
d_call: .
clone_size: .
cdr3_nt: TGTGCCAGCAGTGCCGACAGGCTCACCGGGGAGCTGTTTTTT
cdr3_aa: CASSADRLTGELFF

j_call: TRBJ2-7
v_call: TRBV11-3
d_call: TRBD1
clone_size: .
cdr3_nt: TGTGCCAGCAGCTTAGGGACAGGATTCTACGAGCAGTACTTC
cdr3_aa: CASSLGTGFYEQYF

j_call: TRBJ2-2
v_call: TRBV29-1
d_call: .
clone_size: .
cdr3_nt: TGCAGCGTACTAGGACGGTACACCGGGGAGCTGTTTTTT
cdr3_aa: CSVLGRYTGELFF

j_call: TRBJ2-1
v_call: TRBV19
d_call: TRBD1
clone_size: .
cdr3_nt: TGTGCCAGTAGTAACCCGGGACAGTTGAATGAGCAGTTCTTC
cdr3_aa: CASSNPGQLNEQFF

j_call: TRBJ1-2
v_call: TRBV2
d_call: .
clone_size: .
cdr3_nt: TGTGCCAGCAGCCCTTCCTACAGGGTTGGTGGCTACACCTTC
cdr3_aa: CASSPSYRVGGYTF

j_call: TRBJ2-7
v_call: TRBV4-1
d_call: .
clone_size: .
cdr3_nt: TGCGCCAGCAGCCAAGATTGGCGGGCAGGGGAGATCTACGAGCAGTACTTC
cdr3_aa: CASSQDWRAGEIYEQYF

j_call: TRBJ1-4
v_call: TRBV18
d_call: .
clone_size: .
cdr3_nt: TGTGCCAGCTCACATACCTGGAGTGAAAAACTGTTTTTT
cdr3_aa: CASSHTWSEKLFF

j_call: TRBJ2-7
v_call: TRBV6-6
d_call: TRBD1
clone_size: .
cdr3_nt: TGTGCCAGCAGGCCGGGACAGGGGGCGTACGAGCAGTACTTC
cdr3_aa: CASRPGQGAYEQYF

j_call: TRBJ1-2
v_call: TRBV7-9
d_call: .
clone_size: few
cdr3_nt: TGTGCCAGCAGCTTTCCCAGGGAAGGCTACACCTTC
cdr3_aa: CASSFPREGYTF

j_call: TRBJ2-2
v_call: TRBV2
d_call: TRBD1
clone_size: .
cdr3_nt: TGTGCCAGCAGTGAAGCGACAGGGAAGAGGGAGCTGTTTTTT
cdr3_aa: CASSEATGKRELFF

j_call: TRBJ1-2
v_call: TRBV19
d_call: .
clone_size: .
cdr3_nt: TGTGCCAGTAGTATCAATCAGGGCGTGGGCGGCTACACCTTC
cdr3_aa: CASSINQGVGGYTF